These 6 T cell receptor beta chains were sequenced from one sample in a study of cytomegalovirus exposure and HLA in healthy donors. The PCR used 60 Vbeta and 13 Jbeta primers. The repertoire was sequenced with immunoSEQ multiplex PCR; TCRdb's copy has only in-frame clones and lacks some. The sample lists roughly 97,000 clones, less than 85% seen once, with roughly 4.9% in the top ten. Sample: PBMCs. These receptors were taken from a woman between 18 and 30 years old in good health and CMV-seropositive.

This chain connects TRBV9 to TRBJ2-1; TRBD2 matches 14 bases. The CDR3 sequence is 16 residues long. The germline gives CDR1 SGDLS, CDR2 YYNGEE. Losses at the gene ends were 0 bases for V and 8 bases for J; bases not matched to a gene: 4. The CDR3: CASSVAGTSGSYEQFF. In DNA, the CDR3 is TGTGCCAGCAGCGTAGCCGGGACTAGCGGGAGCTATGAGCAGTTCTTC.

The chain carries TRBV2 and TRBJ2-2; 8 bases fit TRBD2. Germline values: CDR1 SNHLY, CDR2 FYNNEI. J lost 0 bases, V lost 0 bases, and 6 bases had no gene match. This CDR3 region has 18 residues. The CDR3 region has the DNA TGTGCCAGCAGTGAAGCGCTGCGGGGACTAGCGAACACCGGGGAGCTGTTTTTT. Protein: CASSEALRGLANTGELFF.

The rearrangement links TRBV28 to TRBJ1-4; D is undetermined. The germline V gene encodes CDR1 MDHEN and CDR2 SYDVKM. This CDR3 spans 13 amino acids. V was shortened by 7 bases and J by 4 bases, with 10 bases between the two germline ends. The DNA for the CDR3 is TGTGCCAGCAAAACAGAGTTTAATGAAAAACTGTTTTTT. Its protein product is CASKTEFNEKLFF.

This sequence joins TRBV6-1 and TRBJ1-1; D is ambiguous. Trimming took 6 bases from V and 1 from J, leaving 6 bases between them. Germline lookup yields CDR1 MNHNS and CDR2 SASEGT. There are 12 residues in the CDR3. The CDR3 coding sequence is TGTGCCAGCAGGCGAAAGAACACTGAAGCTTTCTTT. It translates to CASRRKNTEAFF.

The rearrangement uses TRBV6-5 and TRBJ2-7, with 8 bases aligning to TRBD2. From germline, CDR1 is MNHEY and CDR2 SVGAGI. The length of the CDR3 is 15 residues. V shed 4 bases, J shed 2 bases, and the junction held 7 bases outside the gene matches. CDR3 region: CASSSLTSGPYEQYF. CDR3 coding DNA: TGTGCCAGCAGTTCCCTCACTAGCGGTCCCTACGAGCAGTACTTC.

The genes are TRBV4-1 and TRBJ2-5; 7 bases are a match to TRBD2. Germline CDR1 and CDR2: MGHRA and YSYEKL. V lost 8 bases, J lost 5 bases, and 17 bases stayed unmatched. The CDR3 consists of 16 residues. CDR3 in amino acids: CASGKSTSVLFETQYF. As DNA, the CDR3 is TGCGCCAGCGGAAAGTCAACTAGCGTTCTCTTCGAGACCCAGTACTTC.